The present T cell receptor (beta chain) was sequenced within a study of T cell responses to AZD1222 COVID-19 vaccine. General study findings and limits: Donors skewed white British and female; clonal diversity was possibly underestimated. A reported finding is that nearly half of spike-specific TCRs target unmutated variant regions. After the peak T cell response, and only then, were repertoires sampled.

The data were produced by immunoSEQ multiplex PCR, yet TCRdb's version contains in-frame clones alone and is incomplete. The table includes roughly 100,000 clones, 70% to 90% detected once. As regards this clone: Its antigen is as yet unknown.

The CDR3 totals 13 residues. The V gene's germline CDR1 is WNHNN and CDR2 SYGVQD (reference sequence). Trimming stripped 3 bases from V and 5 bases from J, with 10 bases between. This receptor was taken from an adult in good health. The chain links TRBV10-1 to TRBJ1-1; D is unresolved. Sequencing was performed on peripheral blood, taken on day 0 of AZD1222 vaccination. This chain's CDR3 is CASSDKMETEAFF. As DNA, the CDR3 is TGCGCCAGCAGTGATAAGATGGAAACTGAAGCTTTCTTT.